This T cell receptor beta chain came from a study of cytomegalovirus exposure and HLA in healthy donors. There are 15 residues in the CDR3. CDR1 and CDR2 (germline): MNHNS, SASEGT. With 6 bases removed from V and 2 bases from J, the gap between germline ends came to 14 bases. This clone was found a few times. It was with 60 Vbeta and 13 Jbeta primers that the PCR ran. The protocol was immunoSEQ multiplex PCR, while the TCRdb copy is restricted to in-frame clones and leaves out a portion. The table has about 170,000 clones, around 85% seen once. The chain links TRBV6-1 to TRBJ1-5; possibly TRBD1 for D (5 bases). This receptor was taken from a male donor in good health and CMV-seronegative. Sequenced sample: PBMCs. CDR3 residues: CASSPVRGGNQPQHF. The CDR3 nucleotides are TGTGCCAGCAGCCCTGTGCGGGGCGGCAATCAGCCCCAGCATTTT.